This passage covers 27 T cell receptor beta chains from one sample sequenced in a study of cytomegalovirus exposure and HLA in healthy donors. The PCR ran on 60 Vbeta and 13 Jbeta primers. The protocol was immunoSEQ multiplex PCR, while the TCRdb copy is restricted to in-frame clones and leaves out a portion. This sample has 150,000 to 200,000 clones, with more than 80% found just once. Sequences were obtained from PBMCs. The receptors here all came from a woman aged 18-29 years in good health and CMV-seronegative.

The CDR3 is CASSESYWDREGVYNSPLHF. Here the CDR3 DNA reads TGTGCCAGCAGTGAGTCCTACTGGGACAGGGAGGGTGTTTATAATTCACCCCTCCACTTT. The V gene is TRBV2, the J gene TRBJ1-6, with TRBD1 identical over 9 bases. Germline assignment: CDR1 SNHLY and CDR2 FYNNEI. The CDR3 extends over 20 amino acids. V shed 3 bases and J 4 bases; nucleotides not matched to a gene: 16. Full variable domain (outside the CDR3, taken from reference TRBV2 and TRBJ1-6): EPEVTQTPSHQVTQMGQEVILRCVPISNHLYFYWYRQILGQKVEFLVSFYNNEISEKSEIFDDQFSVERPDGSNFTLKIRSTKLEDSAMYFCASSESYWDREGVYNSPLHFGNGTRLTVT.

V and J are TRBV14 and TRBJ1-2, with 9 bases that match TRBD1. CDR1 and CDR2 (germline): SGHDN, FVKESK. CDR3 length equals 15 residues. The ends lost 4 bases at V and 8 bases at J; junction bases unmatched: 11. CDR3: CASSRLTGGVRGYTF. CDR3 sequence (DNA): TGTGCCAGCAGCCGCCTTACAGGGGGCGTAAGGGGCTACACCTTC. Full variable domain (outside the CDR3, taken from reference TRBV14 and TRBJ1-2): EAGVTQFPSHSVIEKGQTVTLRCDPISGHDNLYWYRRVMGKEIKFLLHFVKESKQDESGMPNNRFLAERTGGTYSTLKVQPAELEDSGVYFCASSRLTGGVRGYTFGSGTRLTVV.

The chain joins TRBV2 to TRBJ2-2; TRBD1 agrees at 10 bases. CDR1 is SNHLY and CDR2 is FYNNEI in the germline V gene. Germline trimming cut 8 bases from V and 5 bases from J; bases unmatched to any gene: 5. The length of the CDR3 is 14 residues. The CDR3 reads CASSGTGETGELFF. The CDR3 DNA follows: TGTGCCAGCTCCGGGACAGGGGAGACCGGGGAGCTGTTTTTT.

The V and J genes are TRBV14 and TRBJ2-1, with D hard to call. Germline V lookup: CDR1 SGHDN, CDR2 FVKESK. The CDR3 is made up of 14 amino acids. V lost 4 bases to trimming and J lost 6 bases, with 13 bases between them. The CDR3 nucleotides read TGTGCCAGCAGCCCGACTTCACGGTCCAATGAGCAGTTCTTC. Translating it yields CASSPTSRSNEQFF.

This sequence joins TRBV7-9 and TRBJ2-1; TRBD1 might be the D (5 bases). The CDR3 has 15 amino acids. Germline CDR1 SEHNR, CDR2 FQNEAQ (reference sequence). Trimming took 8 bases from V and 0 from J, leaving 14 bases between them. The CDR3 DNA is TGTGCCAGCGCCCAGGGTCTTCGCTCCTACAATGAGCAGTTCTTC. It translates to CASAQGLRSYNEQFF. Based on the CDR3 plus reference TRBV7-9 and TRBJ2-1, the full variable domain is DTGVSQNPRHKITKRGQNVTFRCDPISEHNRLYWYRQTLGQGPEFLTYFQNEAQLEKSRLLSDRFSAERPKGSFSTLEIQRTEQGDSAMYLCASAQGLRSYNEQFFGPGTRLTVL.

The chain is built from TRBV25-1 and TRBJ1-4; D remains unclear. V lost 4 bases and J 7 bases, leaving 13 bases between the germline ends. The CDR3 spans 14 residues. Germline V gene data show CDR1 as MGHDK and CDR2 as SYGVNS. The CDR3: CASSAPSGGEKLFF. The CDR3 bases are TGTGCCAGCAGTGCACCTTCAGGAGGTGAAAAACTGTTTTTT. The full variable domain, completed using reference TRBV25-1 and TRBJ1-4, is EADIYQTPRYLVIGTGKKITLECSQTMGHDKMYWYQQDPGMELHLIHYSYGVNSTEKGDLSSESTVSRIRTEHFPLTLESARPSHTSQYLCASSAPSGGEKLFFGSGTQLSVL.

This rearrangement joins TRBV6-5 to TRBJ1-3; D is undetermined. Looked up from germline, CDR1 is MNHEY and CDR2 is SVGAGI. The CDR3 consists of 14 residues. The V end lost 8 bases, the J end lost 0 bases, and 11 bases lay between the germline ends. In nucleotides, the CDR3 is TGTGCCAGCCTAGACCGGGGCTCTGGAAACACCATATATTTT. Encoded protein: CASLDRGSGNTIYF.

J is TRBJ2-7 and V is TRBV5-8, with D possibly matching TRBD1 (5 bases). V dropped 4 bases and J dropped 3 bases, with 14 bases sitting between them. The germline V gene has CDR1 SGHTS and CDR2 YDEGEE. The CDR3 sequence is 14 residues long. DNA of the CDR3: TGTGCCAGCAGCCTAAGGGGATGGGGCTACGAGCAGTACTTC. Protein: CASSLRGWGYEQYF.

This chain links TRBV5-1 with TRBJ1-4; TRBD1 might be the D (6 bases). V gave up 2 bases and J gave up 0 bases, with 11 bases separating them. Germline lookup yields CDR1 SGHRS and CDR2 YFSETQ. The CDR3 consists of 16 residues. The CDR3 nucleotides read TGCGCCAGCAGCTTCCGGACAGTCTCAACTAATGAAAAACTGTTTTTT. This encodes CASSFRTVSTNEKLFF.

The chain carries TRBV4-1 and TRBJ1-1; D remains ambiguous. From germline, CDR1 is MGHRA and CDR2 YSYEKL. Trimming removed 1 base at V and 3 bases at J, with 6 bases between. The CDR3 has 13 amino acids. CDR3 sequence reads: CASSQGRDTEAFF. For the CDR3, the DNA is TGCGCCAGCAGCCAAGGACGGGACACTGAAGCTTTCTTT.

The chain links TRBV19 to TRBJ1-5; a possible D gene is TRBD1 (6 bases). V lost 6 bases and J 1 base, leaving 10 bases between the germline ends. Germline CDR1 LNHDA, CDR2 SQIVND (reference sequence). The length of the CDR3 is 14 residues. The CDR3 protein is CASRSGQSNQPQHF. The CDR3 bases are TGTGCCAGTAGAAGCGGACAGAGCAATCAGCCCCAGCATTTT.

In nucleotides, the CDR3 is TGTGCCAGCAGTGCGGAGGGGCAGGGCCATGGCTACACCTTC. Protein product: CASSAEGQGHGYTF. The V call is TRBV6-1, the J call TRBJ1-2, with TRBD1 as a possible D gene (5 bases). CDR1 and CDR2 (germline): MNHNS, SASEGT. The CDR3 is made up of 14 amino acids. V was trimmed by 4 bases and J by 6 bases, leaving 15 bases between them.

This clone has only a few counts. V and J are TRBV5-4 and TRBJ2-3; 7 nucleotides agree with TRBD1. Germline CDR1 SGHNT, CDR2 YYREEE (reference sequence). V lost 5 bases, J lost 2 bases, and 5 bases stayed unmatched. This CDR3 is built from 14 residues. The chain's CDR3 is CASSSGQVTDTQYF. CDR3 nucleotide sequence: TGTGCCAGCAGTTCTGGACAGGTCACAGATACGCAGTATTTT.

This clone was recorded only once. The CDR3 protein is CASSGPDSSYEQYF. Here the CDR3 DNA reads TGTGCCAGCAGTGGACCAGACAGCTCCTACGAGCAGTACTTC. The chain combines TRBV6-1 with TRBJ2-7; a possible D gene is TRBD1 (5 bases). Deletions cut 4 bases from V and 0 bases from J, with 10 bases between. The germline V gene has CDR1 MNHNS and CDR2 SASEGT. This CDR3 is built from 14 residues.

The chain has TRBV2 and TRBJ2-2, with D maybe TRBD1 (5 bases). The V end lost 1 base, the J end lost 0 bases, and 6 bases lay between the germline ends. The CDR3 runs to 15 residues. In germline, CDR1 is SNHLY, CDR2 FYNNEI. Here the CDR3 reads CASSEETANTGELFF. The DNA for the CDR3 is TGTGCCAGCAGTGAAGAGACAGCGAACACCGGGGAGCTGTTTTTT.

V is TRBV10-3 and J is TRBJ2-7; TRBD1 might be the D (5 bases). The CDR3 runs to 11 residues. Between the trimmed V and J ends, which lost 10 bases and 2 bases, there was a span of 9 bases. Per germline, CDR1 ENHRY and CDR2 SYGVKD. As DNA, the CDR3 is TGTGCCAGCGGACAAGCCTACGAGCAGTACTTC. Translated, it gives CASGQAYEQYF.

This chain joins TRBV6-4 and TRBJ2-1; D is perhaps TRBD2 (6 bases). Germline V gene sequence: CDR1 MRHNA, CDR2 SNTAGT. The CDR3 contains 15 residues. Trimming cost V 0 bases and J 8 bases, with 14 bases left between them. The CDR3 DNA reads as TGTGCCAGCAGTGACTCGTGGGACTTGAGGGATGAGCAGTTCTTC. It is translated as CASSDSWDLRDEQFF.

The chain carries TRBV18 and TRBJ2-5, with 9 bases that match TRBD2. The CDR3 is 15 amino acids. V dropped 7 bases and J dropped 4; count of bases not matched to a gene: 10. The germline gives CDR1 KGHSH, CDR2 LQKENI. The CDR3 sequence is CASFRSPTSGETQYF. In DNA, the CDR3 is TGTGCCAGCTTCCGTTCCCCGACTAGCGGAGAGACCCAGTACTTC.

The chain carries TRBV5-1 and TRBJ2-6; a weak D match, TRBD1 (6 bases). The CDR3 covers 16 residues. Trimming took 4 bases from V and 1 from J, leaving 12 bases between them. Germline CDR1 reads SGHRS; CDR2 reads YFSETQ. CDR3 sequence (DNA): TGCGCCAGCAGCCCAGGGGACGTATCTGGGGCCAACGTCCTGACTTTC. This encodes CASSPGDVSGANVLTF.

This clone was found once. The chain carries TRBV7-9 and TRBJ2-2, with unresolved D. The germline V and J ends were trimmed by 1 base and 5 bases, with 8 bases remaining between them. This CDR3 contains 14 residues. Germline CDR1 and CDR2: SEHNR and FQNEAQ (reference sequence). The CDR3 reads CASSLGSRTGELFF. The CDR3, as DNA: TGTGCCAGCAGCTTAGGGTCCCGGACCGGGGAGCTGTTTTTT.

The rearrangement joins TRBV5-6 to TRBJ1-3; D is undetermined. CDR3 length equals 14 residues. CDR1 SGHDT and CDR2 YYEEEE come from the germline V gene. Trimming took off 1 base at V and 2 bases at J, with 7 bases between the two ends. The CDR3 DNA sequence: TGTGCCAGCAGCTTGTATAGTCCTGGAAACACCATATATTTT. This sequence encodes CASSLYSPGNTIYF.

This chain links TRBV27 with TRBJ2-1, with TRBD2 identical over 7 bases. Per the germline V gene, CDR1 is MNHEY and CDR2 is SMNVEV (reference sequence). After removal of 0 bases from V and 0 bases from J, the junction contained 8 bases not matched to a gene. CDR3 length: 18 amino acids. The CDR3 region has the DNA TGTGCCAGCAGTTTATCGGGGCATCTAGCGGACTCCTACAATGAGCAGTTCTTC. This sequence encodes CASSLSGHLADSYNEQFF.

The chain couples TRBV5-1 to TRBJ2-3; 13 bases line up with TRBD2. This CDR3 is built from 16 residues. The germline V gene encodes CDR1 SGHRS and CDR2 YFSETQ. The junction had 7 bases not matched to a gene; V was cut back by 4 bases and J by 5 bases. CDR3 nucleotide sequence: TGCGCCAGCAGCCCCGGACTAGCGGGGGCGGGAGATACGCAGTATTTT. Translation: CASSPGLAGAGDTQYF.

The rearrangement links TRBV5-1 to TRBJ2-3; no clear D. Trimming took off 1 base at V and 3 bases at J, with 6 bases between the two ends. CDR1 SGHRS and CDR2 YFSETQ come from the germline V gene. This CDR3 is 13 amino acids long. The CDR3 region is CASSLYRTDTQYF. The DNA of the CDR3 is TGCGCCAGCAGCTTGTATAGAACAGATACGCAGTATTTT. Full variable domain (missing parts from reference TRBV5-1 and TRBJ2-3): KAGVTQTPRYLIKTRGQQVTLSCSPISGHRSVSWYQQTPGQGLQFLFEYFSETQRNKGNFPGRFSGRQFSNSRSEMNVSTLELGDSALYLCASSLYRTDTQYFGPGTRLTVL.

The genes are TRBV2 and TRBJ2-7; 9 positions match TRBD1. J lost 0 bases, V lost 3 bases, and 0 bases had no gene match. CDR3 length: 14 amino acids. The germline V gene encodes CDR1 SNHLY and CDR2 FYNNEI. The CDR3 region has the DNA TGTGCCAGCAGTGAGGACAGGGGCTCCTACGAGCAGTACTTC. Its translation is CASSEDRGSYEQYF.

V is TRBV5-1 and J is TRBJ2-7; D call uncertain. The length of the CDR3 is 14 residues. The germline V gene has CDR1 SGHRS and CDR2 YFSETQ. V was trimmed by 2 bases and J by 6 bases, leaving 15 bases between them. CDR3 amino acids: CASSLEDALAEQYF. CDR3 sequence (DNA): TGCGCCAGCAGCTTAGAAGACGCGTTAGCCGAGCAGTACTTC.

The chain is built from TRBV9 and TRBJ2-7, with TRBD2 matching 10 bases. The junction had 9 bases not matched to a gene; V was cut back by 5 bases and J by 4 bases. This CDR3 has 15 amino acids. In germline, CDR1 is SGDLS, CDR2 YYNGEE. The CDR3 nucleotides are TGTGCCAGCAGTCCTACTAGCGGGGAATTTTACGAGCAGTACTTC. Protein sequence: CASSPTSGEFYEQYF. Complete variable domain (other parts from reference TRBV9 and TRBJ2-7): DSGVTQTPKHLITATGQRVTLRCSPRSGDLSVYWYQQSLDQGLQFLIQYYNGEERAKGNILERFSAQQFPDLHSELNLSSLELGDSALYFCASSPTSGEFYEQYFGPGTRLTVT.